The T cell receptor beta chain described here comes from a study of T cells in localized non-small cell lung cancer. This CDR3 is built from 13 residues. Germline values: CDR1 KGHSH, CDR2 LQKENI. V dropped 6 bases and J dropped 6; count of bases not matched to a gene: 6. The method was immunoSEQ multiplex PCR; TCRdb's version includes in-frame clones alone and lacks a portion of them. The data show tens of thousands of clones, roughly 90% seen once. The chain couples TRBV18 to TRBJ1-2, with 8 bases fitting TRBD1. The receptor was derived from a woman aged 35 to 69 with stage I lung adenocarcinoma. The sample consisted of peripheral blood, taken before any cancer treatment. The chain's CDR3 is CASSPRDRHGYTF. As DNA, the CDR3 is TGTGCCAGCTCCCCCCGGGACAGGCATGGCTACACCTTC.